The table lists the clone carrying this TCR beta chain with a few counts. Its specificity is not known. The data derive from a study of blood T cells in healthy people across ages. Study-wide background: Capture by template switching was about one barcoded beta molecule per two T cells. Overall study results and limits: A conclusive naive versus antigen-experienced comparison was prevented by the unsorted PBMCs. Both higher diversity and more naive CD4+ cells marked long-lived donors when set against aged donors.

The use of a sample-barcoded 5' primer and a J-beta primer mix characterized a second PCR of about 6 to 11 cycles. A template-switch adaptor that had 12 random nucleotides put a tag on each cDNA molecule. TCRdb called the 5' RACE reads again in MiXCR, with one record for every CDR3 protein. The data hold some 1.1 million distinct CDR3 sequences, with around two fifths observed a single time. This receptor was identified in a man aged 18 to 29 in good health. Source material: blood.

The CDR3 reads CASSVTGTADGYTF. DNA for the CDR3: TGTGCCAGCAGCGTTACCGGGACGGCTGATGGCTACACCTTC. The chain couples TRBV7-9 to TRBJ1-2, with a weak D call TRBD1 (5 bases). The CDR3 has 14 amino acids. In germline, CDR1 is SEHNR, CDR2 FQNEAQ (reference sequence). Trimming took off 5 bases at V and 6 bases at J, with 16 bases between the two ends.